The 17 T cell receptor beta chains presented below share a single source sample, sequenced in a study of blood T cell repertoires in COVID-19 (dated by TCRdb to 2019 to 2021). The library was obtained by the immunoSEQ multiplex PCR assay. The clones in this table, taken by TCRdb from immuneACCESS, are in-frame only. Not every clone is retained; where verified, under half of the shortfall comes from an unresolved V gene, and the cause of the rest is unknown. The sample contains roughly 110,000 clones, over 55% of them found a single time. Approximately 0.88% of the sample rests with the top ten. Sequencing was done on a sample of peripheral blood. The receptors come from a human donor with acute or convalescent COVID-19. The donor label of this sample is uncertain.

The chain recombines TRBV11-2 with TRBJ1-4, with unresolved D. Trimming shortened V by 2 bases and J by 4 bases, and 5 bases separated the two germline ends. The CDR3 runs 13 residues. Looked up from germline, CDR1 is SGHAT and CDR2 is FQNNGV. CDR3 loop: CASSLQINEKLFF. The CDR3 bases are TGTGCCAGCAGCTTACAGATTAATGAAAAACTGTTTTTT.

The genes are TRBV9 and TRBJ1-1; TRBD1 matches at 10 bases. The CDR3 has 14 amino acids. The germline CDR1 and CDR2 sequences are SGDLS and YYNGEE. The trim removed 3 bases at V and 11 bases at J, leaving 10 bases unmatched. This CDR3 reads CASSAGDRGLGAFF. The CDR3 DNA sequence: TGTGCCAGCAGCGCGGGGGACAGGGGATTAGGGGCTTTCTTT.

The chain combines TRBV7-2 with TRBJ2-2; possible D gene TRBD2, 5 bases. The CDR3 is made up of 15 amino acids. Germline lookup yields CDR1 SGHTA and CDR2 FQGNSA. The ends were cut back, 3 bases at V and 4 bases at J, with 12 bases in the middle. The chain's CDR3 is CASSLKPAATGELFF. CDR3 nucleotides: TGTGCCAGCAGCTTGAAGCCAGCGGCCACCGGGGAGCTGTTTTTT. Supplemented by reference TRBV7-2 and TRBJ2-2, the full variable domain reads GAGVSQSPSNKVTEKGKDVELRCDPISGHTALYWYRQSLGQGLEFLIYFQGNSAPDKSGLPSDRFSAERTGGSVSTLTIQRTQQEDSAVYLCASSLKPAATGELFFGEGSRLTVL.

This chain links TRBV28 with TRBJ2-2; TRBD2 matches at 9 bases. This CDR3 contains 14 residues. The germline CDR1 and CDR2 sequences are MDHEN and SYDVKM. The V and J ends lost 7 bases and 3 bases, in that order; junction bases with no gene match: 3. The CDR3 DNA sequence: TGTGCCAGCATTCGCGGGGGGGACACCGGGGAGCTGTTTTTT. Amino acid sequence: CASIRGGDTGELFF.

This clone was counted between two and nine times. The chain employs TRBV2 and TRBJ2-5; 7 bases are a match to TRBD1. The CDR3 sequence is 13 residues long. CDR1 is SNHLY and CDR2 is FYNNEI in the germline V gene. With 11 bases clipped from V and 2 bases from J, the junction kept 8 bases outside the gene matches. CDR3 bases: TGTGCCGGAGGACAGGCTTTTCAAGAGACCCAGTACTTC. Encoded protein: CAGGQAFQETQYF.

The chain combines TRBV4-1 with TRBJ1-4, with TRBD1 matching 9 bases. V lost 1 base to trimming and J lost 6 bases; unmatched junction nucleotides: 6. The V gene's germline CDR1 is MGHRA and CDR2 YSYEKL. The CDR3 consists of 16 residues. The CDR3 here is CASSQVKDRGYEKLFF. CDR3 DNA sequence: TGCGCCAGCAGCCAAGTAAAGGACAGGGGCTATGAAAAACTGTTTTTT.

The V and J genes are TRBV5-1 and TRBJ2-3; D not certain. The V end was cut by 7 bases, the J end by 2 bases, with 14 bases between. This CDR3 comprises 14 residues. Germline CDR1 is SGHRS and CDR2 is YFSETQ. The DNA for the CDR3 is TGCGCCAGCTATCTACAGAGCATCACAGATACGCAGTATTTT. Translation gives CASYLQSITDTQYF.

The chain employs TRBV4-1 and TRBJ2-3; TRBD2 might be the D (6 bases). The V end was cut by 2 bases, the J end by 7 bases, with 13 bases between. Per the germline V gene, CDR1 is MGHRA and CDR2 is YSYEKL. The length of the CDR3 is 14 residues. The CDR3 protein is CASSQLLGGHTQYF. CDR3 nucleotide sequence: TGCGCCAGCAGCCAACTCCTGGGGGGACATACGCAGTATTTT.

The chain combines TRBV6-5 with TRBJ1-6; possible D gene TRBD1, 5 bases. Germline V gene data show CDR1 as MNHEY and CDR2 as SVGAGI. The CDR3 is made up of 15 amino acids. V lost 6 bases and J lost 7, with 16 bases in between. The CDR3 region has the DNA TGTGCCAGCAGACGACGAGAGGGGAGGAATTCACCCCTCCACTTT. It encodes CASRRREGRNSPLHF.

The chain is built from TRBV6-5 and TRBJ1-2; TRBD1 aligns across 7 bases. V shed 6 bases and J 7 bases; nucleotides not matched to a gene: 8. CDR1 is MNHEY, CDR2 SVGAGI, per germline. This CDR3 has 13 residues. CDR3 sequence (DNA): TGTGCCAGCAGCGATGACAGGGTGCGTGGCTACACCTTC. It codes for CASSDDRVRGYTF.

The chain has TRBV6-5 and TRBJ2-7; no clear D. The V gene lost 5 bases and the J gene lost 1 base, with 12 bases spanning the gap. CDR1 and CDR2 from the germline V gene are MNHEY and SVGAGI. This CDR3 has 14 residues. The chain's CDR3 is CASSLGTQSYEQYF. The CDR3 nucleotides are TGTGCCAGCAGTCTAGGCACCCAATCCTACGAGCAGTACTTC.

Remarks on this clone: Other DNA sequences of this sample code for an identical CDR3. The CDR3 here is CASSQGSGTGELFF. The CDR3 bases are TGTGCCAGCAGCCAAGGCAGCGGGACCGGGGAGCTGTTTTTT. The rearrangement joins TRBV3-1 (or the pseudogene TRBV3-2) to TRBJ2-2; D perhaps matches TRBD2 (6 bases). Germline V gene data show CDR1 as LGHDT and CDR2 as YNNKEL (reference sequence). The ends were cut back, 1 base at V and 5 bases at J, with 8 bases in the middle. The CDR3 length is 14 residues.

The gene calls are TRBV9 and TRBJ1-3; tentatively, D is TRBD1 (5 bases). The V end was cut by 4 bases, the J end by 1 base, with 6 bases between. The CDR3 is made up of 13 amino acids. Germline V gene lookup returns CDR1 SGDLS and CDR2 YYNGEE. The CDR3 sequence is CASSRGSGNTIYF. DNA of the CDR3: TGTGCCAGCAGCAGGGGATCTGGAAACACCATATATTTT.

This chain links TRBV18 with TRBJ2-2, with unresolved D. The CDR3 extends over 14 amino acids. The germline V gene has CDR1 KGHSH and CDR2 LQKENI. V dropped 0 bases and J dropped 5 bases, with 7 bases sitting between them. DNA of the CDR3: TGTGCCAGCTCACCACCTAGTGTAACCGGGGAGCTGTTTTTT. Translated: CASSPPSVTGELFF. Full variable domain (remainder filled in from reference TRBV18 and TRBJ2-2): NAGVMQNPRHLVRRRGQEARLRCSPMKGHSHVYWYRQLPEEGLKFMVYLQKENIIDESGMPKERFSAEFPKEGPSILRIQQVVRGDSAAYFCASSPPSVTGELFFGEGSRLTVL.

J is TRBJ1-5 and V is TRBV5-3; the D is unclear. TRBV5-3 is an ORF for which the function is uncertain. The V gene lost 2 bases and the J gene lost 2 bases, with 11 bases spanning the gap. The CDR3 consists of 15 residues. The CDR3 loop reads CARSFQRQGNQPQHF. CDR3 nucleotides: TGTGCCAGAAGCTTTCAGCGGCAGGGCAATCAGCCCCAGCATTTT.

V and J are TRBV6-6 and TRBJ1-4; TRBD1 might be the D (6 bases). The CDR3 consists of 14 residues. The V and J ends lost 4 bases and 0 bases respectively, with 6 bases between them. Germline V lookup: CDR1 MNHNY, CDR2 SVGAGI (reference sequence). CDR3 region: CASSWTATNEKLFF. Here the CDR3 DNA reads TGTGCCAGCAGTTGGACAGCAACTAATGAAAAACTGTTTTTT.

The chain uses TRBV5-1 and TRBJ2-1, with 9 positions matching TRBD2. Germline assignment: CDR1 SGHRS and CDR2 YFSETQ. This CDR3 has 16 residues. The J segment lost 7 bases and the V segment lost 5 bases, leaving 13 bases of the junction unmatched. CDR3 sequence (DNA): TGCGCCAGCAGTGCCCCTAGCGGGGCCCCCGGGAATGAGCAGTTCTTC. Its protein product is CASSAPSGAPGNEQFF.